What follows is one T cell receptor (beta chain) and its context. Described treatment: preoperative locoregional IRX-2 cytokine immunotherapy. Preoperative locoregional IRX-2 cytokine immunotherapy was tested in the phase Ib source study. This entry is derived from a study of preoperative IRX-2 immunotherapy in early breast cancer. Only in-frame clones appear in the TCRdb table, and some are missing; sequencing was by immunoSEQ multiplex PCR. The repertoire consists of about 37,000 clones, with roughly four fifths occurring once and the leading ten covering approximately 1.5%. The CDR3 is 14 amino acids. V was cut by 7 bases and J by 6 bases, with 15 bases left in between.

The chain uses TRBV7-1 and TRBJ1-4; D uncertain. TRBV7-1 is treated as an ORF (open reading frame) with a function not yet certain. Specimen: lymph node tissue, collected after IRX-2 immunotherapy. This clonotype originated in a human donor with breast cancer. The CDR3 protein is CASNLNPADEKLFF. The DNA for the CDR3 is TGTGCCAGCAACCTCAACCCAGCCGATGAAAAACTGTTTTTT.